The present T cell receptor beta chain was sequenced within a study of CD8 T cells in ankylosing spondylitis. This clonotype was found once. Germline CDR1 reads DFQATT; CDR2 reads SNEGSKA (reference sequence). The CDR3 runs 13 residues. Between the trimmed V and J ends, which lost 4 bases and 0 bases, there was a span of 10 bases. Using its own MiXCR run on the 5' RACE reads, TCRdb lists one record per CDR3 protein. The data show some 180,000 distinct CDR3 sequences, with 15% to 20% seen just once and 3.5% to 5% held by the top ten. The source is a male donor under 35 with ankylosing spondylitis or in good health (not recorded which). The chain has TRBV20-1 and TRBJ2-7; D is perhaps TRBD2 (5 bases). Input material: blood, either unsorted or a sorted T cell fraction (not recorded which). CDR3: CSANSGSSYEQYV. The CDR3 DNA follows: TGCAGTGCTAATTCGGGGAGCTCCTACGAGCAGTACGTC.